These 17 T cell receptor beta chains were sequenced from one sample in a study of blood T cell repertoires in COVID-19. Using immunoSEQ multiplex PCR, the repertoire was profiled, and TCRdb retains in-frame clones only, with some absent. The data show roughly 38,000 clones, with around 80% seen just once and about 1.5% held by the top ten. The material sequenced was peripheral blood. These receptors all stem from a man between 60 and 75 years old with COVID-19, enrolled during active disease.

This rearrangement joins TRBV5-6 to TRBJ2-7, with TRBD2 as a possible D gene (5 bases). V was shortened by 2 bases and J by 0 bases, with 9 bases between the two germline ends. This CDR3 region has 14 residues. The germline CDR1 and CDR2 sequences are SGHDT and YYEEEE. The CDR3 bases are TGTGCCAGCAGCTTAGCGGCAAGCTCCTACGAGCAGTACTTC. Translating gives CASSLAASSYEQYF. The whole variable domain, remainder taken from reference TRBV5-6 and TRBJ2-7, is DAGVTQSPTHLIKTRGQQVTLRCSPKSGHDTVSWYQQALGQGPQFIFQYYEEEERQRGNFPDRFSGHQFPNYSSELNVNALLLGDSALYLCASSLAASSYEQYFGPGTRLTVT.

This rearrangement joins TRBV6-5 to TRBJ1-3; perhaps TRBD1 as D (5 bases). CDR3 length: 15 residues. Trimming took 2 bases from V and 4 from J, leaving 12 bases between them. The germline V gene encodes CDR1 MNHEY and CDR2 SVGAGI. The CDR3 sequence: CASSYGPGEGNTIYF. CDR3 nucleotides: TGTGCCAGCAGTTACGGTCCGGGGGAAGGAAACACCATATATTTT.

The chain has TRBV7-2 and TRBJ2-2, with TRBD2 as a possible D gene (5 bases). Trimming took off 4 bases at V and 1 base at J, with 7 bases between the two ends. CDR1 is SGHTA and CDR2 is FQGNSA in the germline V gene. The CDR3 runs 14 residues. DNA for the CDR3: TGTGCCAGCAGCTGGAGGATGAACACCGGGGAGCTGTTTTTT. This translates into CASSWRMNTGELFF.

V is TRBV5-5 and J is TRBJ2-7; 7 bases agree with TRBD1. This CDR3 is built from 15 residues. Germline CDR1 and CDR2: SGHKS and YYEKEE (reference sequence). V gave up 5 bases and J gave up 0 bases; unmatched junction bases: 8. The CDR3 DNA reads TGTGCCAGCAGTTCTGACAGGGTAATCTCCTACGAGCAGTACTTC. It codes for CASSSDRVISYEQYF.

The chain combines TRBV6-5 with TRBJ1-2, with a weak D call TRBD1 (6 bases). With 0 bases removed from V and 7 bases from J, the gap between germline ends came to 15 bases. The V gene's germline CDR1 is MNHEY and CDR2 SVGAGI. CDR3 length: 15 amino acids. The CDR3 loop reads CASSYSKQGGGGYTF. In nucleotides, the CDR3 is TGTGCCAGCAGTTACTCGAAACAGGGCGGCGGTGGCTACACCTTC.

This clone has only one observation. V is TRBV2 and J is TRBJ1-1; D is possibly TRBD1 (5 bases). Germline CDR1 and CDR2: SNHLY and FYNNEI. With 7 bases removed from V and 2 bases from J, the gap between germline ends came to 17 bases. CDR3 length: 15 amino acids. The CDR3 spells CASIPTARINTEAFF. CDR3 DNA sequence: TGTGCCAGCATTCCGACAGCGAGGATAAACACTGAAGCTTTCTTT. The whole variable domain, remainder taken from reference TRBV2 and TRBJ1-1, is EPEVTQTPSHQVTQMGQEVILRCVPISNHLYFYWYRQILGQKVEFLVSFYNNEISEKSEIFDDQFSVERPDGSNFTLKIRSTKLEDSAMYFCASIPTARINTEAFFGQGTRLTVV.

This sequence joins TRBV11-1 and TRBJ2-7, with D possibly TRBD2 on 5 matching bases. The CDR3 covers 15 residues. From germline, CDR1 is SGHAT and CDR2 FQDESV (reference sequence). Trimming took off 2 bases at V and 4 bases at J, with 15 bases between the two ends. The CDR3 region has the DNA TGTGCCAGCAGCTTAAGGACCACCGGCGGGTACGAGCAGTACTTC. It is translated as CASSLRTTGGYEQYF.

The chain has TRBV7-8 and TRBJ1-1; weak D call: TRBD1 (5 bases). The germline gives CDR1 SGHVS, CDR2 FQNEAQ. The CDR3 sequence is 15 residues long. Deletions cut 4 bases from V and 0 bases from J, with 12 bases between. This CDR3 is CASSSSTALNTEAFF. The DNA for the CDR3 is TGTGCCAGCAGCTCATCGACAGCGTTGAACACTGAAGCTTTCTTT.

For this clone: Other nucleotide sequences in the sample specify the same CDR3. The chain carries TRBV28 and TRBJ1-2; D remains ambiguous. The germline gives CDR1 MDHEN, CDR2 SYDVKM. There are 13 residues in the CDR3. With 2 bases removed from V and 1 base from J, the gap between germline ends came to 5 bases. CDR3 residues: CASSLTGNYGYTF. Here the CDR3 DNA reads TGTGCCAGCAGTTTAACGGGTAACTATGGCTACACCTTC.

This clone was picked up a small number of times. Here the CDR3 DNA reads TGTGCCAGCAGTTTCGGACGGGAAAGCAATCAGCCCCAGCATTTT. It yields the protein CASSFGRESNQPQHF. The gene calls are TRBV2 and TRBJ1-5; D is unclear. Trimming removed 5 bases at V and 1 base at J, with 12 bases between. Germline values: CDR1 SNHLY, CDR2 FYNNEI. The CDR3 is 15 amino acids.

The chain combines TRBV6-2 or TRBV6-3 with TRBJ1-1; 9 bases line up with TRBD1. Germline assignment: CDR1 MNHEY and CDR2 SVGEGT. The CDR3 consists of 18 residues. Trimming at V came to 2 bases and at J to 0 bases, leaving 10 bases not matched to a gene. CDR3 DNA: TGTGCCAGCAGTTACACCGGACAGGGGACCGGCATGAACACTGAAGCTTTCTTT. This sequence encodes CASSYTGQGTGMNTEAFF.

CDR3 region: CASSLLGGDTGELFF. The DNA of the CDR3 is TGTGCCAGCAGCTTATTAGGGGGGGACACCGGGGAGCTGTTTTTT. The chain has TRBV7-2 and TRBJ2-2; tentative D call: TRBD2 (7 bases). Trimming shortened V by 2 bases and J by 3 bases, and 10 bases separated the two germline ends. CDR1 is SGHTA and CDR2 is FQGNSA in the germline V gene. This CDR3 comprises 15 residues.

The sample holds one count of this clone. The chain couples TRBV4-1 to TRBJ1-1; perhaps TRBD1 as D (5 bases). The CDR3 is 14 residues long. Trimming left V 1 base short and J 5 bases short, with 11 bases between. Germline CDR1 reads MGHRA; CDR2 reads YSYEKL. The CDR3 protein is CASSQGLGGTEAFF. In nucleotides, the CDR3 is TGCGCCAGCAGCCAAGGTCTCGGGGGGACTGAAGCTTTCTTT.

The CDR3 nucleotides read TGTGCCAGTAGTATGTTCAAGACAGATTTCTCTGGAAACACCATATATTTT. Translation gives CASSMFKTDFSGNTIYF. V usage is TRBV19 and J usage is TRBJ1-3; tentatively, D is TRBD1 (5 bases). The CDR3 contains 17 residues. Germline V gene data show CDR1 as LNHDA and CDR2 as SQIVND (reference sequence). Trimming removed 3 bases at V and 0 bases at J, with 15 bases between.

In this sample, this clone turned up a few times. The V call is TRBV5-1, the J call TRBJ1-5; D perhaps matches TRBD1 (6 bases). CDR1 and CDR2 from the germline V gene are SGHRS and YFSETQ. With 5 bases removed from V and 3 bases from J, the gap between germline ends came to 15 bases. This CDR3 contains 15 residues. CDR3 region: CASRPGWDNNQPQHF. CDR3 DNA: TGCGCCAGCAGACCGGGATGGGACAACAATCAGCCCCAGCATTTT.

This chain joins TRBV2 and TRBJ1-5; a weak D match, TRBD1 (5 bases). The CDR3 sequence is 14 residues long. Germline values: CDR1 SNHLY, CDR2 FYNNEI. Trimming left V 7 bases short and J 3 bases short, with 13 bases between. In nucleotides, the CDR3 is TGTGCCAGCATGGGGGGTCGGATCAATCAGCCCCAGCATTTT. This encodes CASMGGRINQPQHF.

V is TRBV10-3 and J is TRBJ2-7; 7 nucleotides match TRBD1. The CDR3 consists of 12 residues. Germline trimming cut 9 bases from V and 1 base from J; bases unmatched to any gene: 3. Germline loops: CDR1 ENHRY, CDR2 SYGVKD. The CDR3 DNA reads as TGTGCCATTGGACAGGATTCCTACGAGCAGTACTTC. Its protein product is CAIGQDSYEQYF.